This TCR beta chain was profiled in a study of shared clonotypes between healthy human individuals. Across the study: Those who served as donors were two women and a few men between the ages of 18 and 49.

In the naive CD8 group, cells lacked CD45RO and were positively selected for CCR7, so terminally differentiated effector memory CD45RA+ cells were left out. The method was immunoSEQ multiplex PCR; TCRdb's version includes in-frame clones alone and lacks a portion of them. Among about 2.1 million clones listed, more than 85% were seen once. Trimming took off 5 bases at V and 2 bases at J, with 13 bases between the two ends. The CDR3 extends over 14 amino acids. Germline CDR1 is SNHLY and CDR2 is FYNNEI. V gene TRBV2 combines with J gene TRBJ2-7, with D perhaps matching TRBD1 (6 bases). The source material was naive CD8+ T cells from PBMCs. The clonotype comes from a man aged 18 to 30 in good health. Some clones in this sample may be carry-over from other donors' samples. The CDR3 is CASSHRDTAYEQYF. The CDR3, as DNA: TGTGCCAGCAGTCACCGGGACACCGCCTACGAGCAGTACTTC.